A selection of T cell receptor beta chains follows, all from one sample in a study of Graves' ophthalmopathy and Graves' hyperthyroidism. TCRdb re-analysed the multiplex PCR reads in MiXCR, keeping a single row per CDR3 protein. The table includes about 400,000 distinct CDR3 sequences, approximately 20% detected once. Sequencing was done on a sample of peripheral blood. These receptors were obtained from a woman between 18 and 29 years old with Graves' ophthalmopathy. The CDR3 runs from the conserved cysteine through the conserved F or W. D genes are given only for firm matches. The listing skips clone size in some rows; elsewhere it reads once, few, many or a size class.

d_gene: -
abundance: -
v_gene: TRBV7-2
len: 14
j_gene: TRBJ1-2
CDR3nt: TGTGCCAGCAGCCGGGACGGACACTATGTGGGCTACACCTTC
CDR3aa: CASSRDGHYVGYTF

d_gene: -
abundance: many
v_gene: TRBV5-1
len: 14
j_gene: TRBJ2-4
CDR3nt: TGCGCCAGCAGCTTGTCGGTCGGCAAAAACATTCAGTACTTC
CDR3aa: CASSLSVGKNIQYF

d_gene: -
abundance: many
v_gene: TRBV20-1
len: 13
j_gene: TRBJ2-2
CDR3nt: TGCAGTCCCGTGGACGCGGGCACCGGGGAGCTGTTTTTT
CDR3aa: CSPVDAGTGELFF

d_gene: TRBD1
abundance: many
v_gene: TRBV28
len: 15
j_gene: TRBJ1-1
CDR3nt: TGTGCCAGCGGGGGGACAGGGGACTCGGACACTGAAGCTTTCTTT
CDR3aa: CASGGTGDSDTEAFF

d_gene: -
abundance: many
v_gene: TRBV28
len: 11
j_gene: TRBJ2-7
CDR3nt: TGTGCCAGCAGTTTGGAGCGCTGGCAGTACTTC
CDR3aa: CASSLERWQYF

d_gene: -
abundance: many
v_gene: TRBV20-1
len: 16
j_gene: TRBJ1-1
CDR3nt: TGCAGTGCTAGAATGATGAGGGTATTGGGGAACACTGAAGCTTTCTTT
CDR3aa: CSARMMRVLGNTEAFF

d_gene: -
abundance: -
v_gene: TRBV24-1
len: 15
j_gene: TRBJ2-5
CDR3nt: TGTGCCACCAGTGAATCCGCGGGCGATCAAGAGACCCAGTACTTC
CDR3aa: CATSESAGDQETQYF

d_gene: -
abundance: -
v_gene: TRBV11-2
len: 16
j_gene: TRBJ1-1
CDR3nt: TGTGCCAGCAGTTCCCCGCAGGGAAGCGGACTAACTGAAGCTTTCTTT
CDR3aa: CASSSPQGSGLTEAFF

d_gene: TRBD1
abundance: many
v_gene: TRBV6-1
len: 13
j_gene: TRBJ1-2
CDR3nt: TGTGCCAGCAGTGACAGGGGGGGACGAGGCTACACCTTC
CDR3aa: CASSDRGGRGYTF

d_gene: TRBD1
abundance: few
v_gene: TRBV12-3/TRBV12-4
len: 20
j_gene: TRBJ2-6
CDR3nt: TGTGCCAGCAGTTTAAACAGGGGGCGAATGACGACCTCTGGGGCCAACGTCCTGACTTTC
CDR3aa: CASSLNRGRMTTSGANVLTF

d_gene: TRBD2
abundance: many
v_gene: TRBV28
len: 21
j_gene: TRBJ2-2
CDR3nt: TGTGCCAGCAGTTTCCCCCCCCCTATCGCGGGAGGGCCGGTTGGCACCGGGGAGCTGTTTTTT
CDR3aa: CASSFPPPIAGGPVGTGELFF

d_gene: -
abundance: many
v_gene: TRBV30
len: 11
j_gene: TRBJ2-5
CDR3nt: TGTGCCTGGAGTGTACTAGAGACCCAGTACTTC
CDR3aa: CAWSVLETQYF

d_gene: TRBD1
abundance: many
v_gene: TRBV6-1
len: 13
j_gene: TRBJ1-2
CDR3nt: TGTGCCAGCAGGACGGACAGGGGGTCCGGCTACACCTTC
CDR3aa: CASRTDRGSGYTF

d_gene: -
abundance: -
v_gene: TRBV7-2
len: 14
j_gene: TRBJ2-5
CDR3nt: TGTGCCAGCAGCTTATGGGCTAGCAAAGAGACCCAGTACTTC
CDR3aa: CASSLWASKETQYF

d_gene: -
abundance: many
v_gene: TRBV12-3/TRBV12-4
len: 15
j_gene: TRBJ1-1
CDR3nt: TGTGCCAGCAGTCCCCCGTGGGAAAGGGCTGAAGTCGCTTTCTTT
CDR3aa: CASSPPWERAEVAFF

d_gene: -
abundance: -
v_gene: TRBV27
len: 14
j_gene: TRBJ1-2
CDR3nt: TGTGCCAGCAGGCGAAGGGGTTTGCAATATGGCTACACCTTC
CDR3aa: CASRRRGLQYGYTF

d_gene: -
abundance: -
v_gene: TRBV12-3/TRBV12-4
len: 13
j_gene: TRBJ1-1
CDR3nt: TGTGCCAGCAGTTTAAGGCTGGGGACTGAAGCTTTCTTT
CDR3aa: CASSLRLGTEAFF